This T cell receptor beta chain was sequenced for a study of blood T cell repertoires in COVID-19. Overall study context: Samples came from the United States, Italy and Spain, spanning acute and convalescent COVID-19. In each case, the material was cDNA or gDNA derived from T cells, B-cell-depleted T cells, or PBMCs.

This clone was seen just once. In the original analysis: Nucleated cell number was recorded as an estimate derived from reference gene primer amplification. The repertoire was sequenced with immunoSEQ multiplex PCR; TCRdb's copy has only in-frame clones and lacks some. D and trimming were read from the DNA, whereas the V and J calls and clone size are those reported in that table. Of tens of thousands of clones listed, roughly 80% are singletons. The Seattle patients joined while their infection was active and were tracked longitudinally afterward. The material sequenced was peripheral blood. This TCR was recovered from a man aged 65 to 79 with COVID-19, enrolled during active disease.

The CDR3 reads CAWSVGSWGPYEQYF. The CDR3 DNA reads TGTGCCTGGAGTGTCGGCTCTTGGGGCCCCTACGAGCAGTACTTC. This sequence joins TRBV30 and TRBJ2-7, with D possibly matching TRBD1 (5 bases). Trimming took 0 bases from V and 2 from J, leaving 14 bases between them. CDR3 size: 15 residues. The germline gives CDR1 GTSNPN, CDR2 SVGIG (reference sequence).